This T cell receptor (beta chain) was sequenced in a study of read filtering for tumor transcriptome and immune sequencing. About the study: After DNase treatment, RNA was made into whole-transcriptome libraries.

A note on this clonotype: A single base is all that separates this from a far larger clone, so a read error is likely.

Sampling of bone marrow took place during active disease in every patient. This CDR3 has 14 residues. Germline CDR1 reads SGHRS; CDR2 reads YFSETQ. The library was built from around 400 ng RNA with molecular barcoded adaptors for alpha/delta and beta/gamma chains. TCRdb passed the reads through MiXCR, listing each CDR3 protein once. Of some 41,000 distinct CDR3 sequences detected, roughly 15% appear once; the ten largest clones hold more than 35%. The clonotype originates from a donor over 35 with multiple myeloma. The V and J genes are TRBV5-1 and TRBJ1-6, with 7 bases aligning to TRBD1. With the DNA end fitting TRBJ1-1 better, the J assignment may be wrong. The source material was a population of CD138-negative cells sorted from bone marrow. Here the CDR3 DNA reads TGCGCCAGCAGCTTGAGGGGGCCTTTGGTGGAAGCTTTCTTT. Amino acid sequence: CASSLRGPLVEAFF.